Sequencing of this T cell receptor beta chain was carried out in a study of cytotoxic CD8 clonotypes in ibrutinib-treated CLL. General study results and limits: At baseline, clonality was higher than in age-matched healthy donors and correlated with CD8+ counts. Sampling times differed between sustained-remission and progressing patients.

Regarding this clone: The antigen remains unidentified.

CDR3 length: 14 amino acids. J lost 7 bases, V lost 2 bases, and 8 bases had no gene match. Germline assignment: CDR1 SQVTM and CDR2 ANQGSEA. Assay: immunoSEQ multiplex PCR; the TCRdb copy retains only in-frame clones and omits some. The table shows hundreds of thousands of clones, with 70% occurring only once. This material consisted of PBMCs, taken after 24 months of ibrutinib treatment. The clonotype was recovered from a human donor with chronic lymphocytic leukemia. The V call is TRBV29-1, the J call TRBJ2-1; 7 bases align to TRBD2. The CDR3 protein is CSVETRLAVNEQFF. As DNA, the CDR3 is TGCAGCGTTGAAACGCGACTAGCCGTTAATGAGCAGTTCTTC.